Listed below are T cell receptor beta chains from one sample, sequenced in a study of CD8+ T cells in alopecia areata. This table comes from immunoSEQ multiplex PCR, and its TCRdb copy is limited to in-frame clones, with some not included. The sample has 150,000 to 200,000 clones, less than 70% seen once. This material consisted of CD4+ T cells sorted from blood, taken around week 50, from a patient treated with tofacitinib. Receptor source: a human donor with alopecia areata. The CDR3 runs from the conserved cysteine through the conserved F or W. The order of the fields is CDR3 protein, CDR3 DNA, J gene, clone size, CDR3 length, V gene, D gene. The D gene is left open where the match is weak. A clone size is listed for some rows: how often the clone was seen (once, few, many), or a class if it is expanded.

CAWAGVTDTQYF TGTGCCTGGGCAGGGGTCACAGATACGCAGTATTTT TRBJ2-3 - 12 TRBV30 -
CASSGRRGQPQHF TGTGCCAGCAGTGGTCGAAGGGGGCAGCCCCAGCATTTT TRBJ1-5 - 13 TRBV2 -
CASSYSGTGELFF TGTGCCAGCAGTTATAGCGGTACCGGGGAGCTGTTTTTT TRBJ2-2 - 13 TRBV6-6 -
CAWNPGADTQYF TGTGCCTGGAACCCAGGCGCAGATACGCAGTATTTT TRBJ2-3 - 12 TRBV30 -
CASSPPLRAGNTIYF TGTGCCAGCTCACCACCGTTAAGGGCTGGAAACACCATATATTTT TRBJ1-3 - 15 TRBV18 -
CASSQSTGGNTEAFF TGTGCCAGCAGTCAATCGACAGGAGGAAACACTGAAGCTTTCTTT TRBJ1-1 - 15 TRBV27 -
CSVALLTSARSDTSTDTQYF TGCAGCGTTGCCCTTCTCACTAGCGCCCGATCCGATACTAGCACAGATACGCAGTATTTT TRBJ2-3 - 20 TRBV29-1 TRBD2
CASSRDRVYGYTF TGTGCCAGCAGTCGGGACAGGGTCTATGGCTACACCTTC TRBJ1-2 - 13 TRBV27 TRBD1
CASSKLGQQNTGELFF TGTGCCAGCAGCAAACTCGGACAGCAGAACACCGGGGAGCTGTTTTTT TRBJ2-2 - 16 TRBV7-6 -
CASSTTSYGYTF TGTGCCAGCAGCACGACCAGCTATGGCTACACCTTC TRBJ1-2 - 12 TRBV5-6 -
CASSLNGGGYTF TGCGCCAGCAGCCTAAATGGGGGTGGCTACACCTTC TRBJ1-2 - 12 TRBV5-1 -
CAWSYSGHTSYEQYF TGTGCCTGGAGCTACTCGGGACACACATCCTACGAGCAGTACTTC TRBJ2-7 few 15 TRBV30 -
CAWNDWMNTGELFF TGTGCCTGGAATGACTGGATGAACACCGGGGAGCTGTTTTTT TRBJ2-2 - 14 TRBV30 -
CSVRTVKNIQYF TGCAGCGTCCGGACAGTTAAAAACATTCAGTACTTC TRBJ2-4 - 12 TRBV29-1 -
CASSSGTRGYF TGTGCCAGCAGCTCGGGGACTAGGGGGTATTTT TRBJ2-3 - 11 TRBV7-2 TRBD2
CASSPGGSAETQYF TGCGCCAGCAGCCCGGGTGGGAGTGCGGAGACCCAGTACTTC TRBJ2-5 - 14 TRBV5-1 -
CTSSQDYGKPLHF TGCACCAGCAGCCAAGATTATGGGAAACCCCTCCACTTT TRBJ1-6 - 13 TRBV1 -
CAWSAPILLAGENNEQFF TGTGCCTGGAGTGCGCCCATTCTCCTAGCGGGGGAGAACAATGAGCAGTTCTTC TRBJ2-1 - 18 TRBV30 TRBD2
CSVARADEQYF TGCAGCGTCGCTAGGGCCGACGAGCAGTACTTC TRBJ2-7 - 11 TRBV29-1 -
CSAGGSYEQYF TGCAGCGCTGGGGGTTCCTACGAGCAGTACTTC TRBJ2-7 few 11 TRBV29-1 -
CASSVSSGANVLTF TGTGCCAGCAGTGTATCCTCTGGGGCCAACGTCCTGACTTTC TRBJ2-6 once 14 TRBV2 -
CSAGTGNTEAFF TGCAGCGCAGGGACAGGGAACACTGAAGCTTTCTTT TRBJ1-1 few 12 TRBV29-1 TRBD1
CSVVWWDRASYEQYF TGCAGCGTTGTTTGGTGGGACAGGGCCTCCTACGAGCAGTACTTC TRBJ2-7 - 15 TRBV29-1 TRBD1
CAWSVGVSSGANVLTF TGTGCCTGGAGTGTGGGGGTTAGCTCCGGGGCCAACGTCCTGACTTTC TRBJ2-6 few 16 TRBV30 -
CASSLRGGITGELFF TGTGCCAGCAGCTTGAGAGGGGGGATCACCGGGGAGCTGTTTTTT TRBJ2-2 few 15 TRBV7-2 -
CASSSGVYQETQYF TGCGCCAGCAGCTCAGGAGTTTACCAAGAGACCCAGTACTTC TRBJ2-5 - 14 TRBV5-1 -
CASGYLNDVTSGGANRGPGEQFF TGTGCTAGTGGCTACCTCAACGATGTCACTAGCGGGGGGGCCAATCGCGGTCCCGGTGAGCAGTTCTTC TRBJ2-1 - 23 TRBV12-5 TRBD2
CSVRGQYNEKLFF TGCAGCGTTCGGGGACAGTATAATGAAAAACTGTTTTTT TRBJ1-4 - 13 TRBV29-1 TRBD1